Detailed here is one T cell receptor (beta chain). Extracted total RNA amounted to at least 6 micrograms for each sample. For the second PCR, which ran for about 7 to 11 cycles, a sample-barcoded 5' primer and a J-beta primer mix were used. TCRdb ran MiXCR on the 5' RACE reads and lists one entry per CDR3 protein. The table lists about 1.1 million distinct CDR3 sequences, roughly two fifths of them singletons, with less than 15% in the top ten. The data stem from a study of blood T cells in healthy people across ages. As for the study in general: Template switching picked up about one barcoded beta molecule for each two T cells.

The origin of this receptor is a man aged 18 to 30 in good health. The sequencing input was blood.

The CDR3 is CSARGVWAGSLYGYTF. In DNA form, the CDR3 reads TGCAGTGCTAGAGGAGTATGGGCAGGCTCCCTCTATGGCTACACCTTC. The V and J genes are TRBV20-1 and TRBJ1-2; D unclear. The CDR3 sequence is 16 residues long. With 1 base removed from V and 4 bases from J, the gap between germline ends came to 19 bases. Germline values: CDR1 DFQATT, CDR2 SNEGSKA (reference sequence).